Reported below is one T cell receptor beta chain. What it binds is unknown. Cells sorted as Tregs were CD4+, CD25+ and CD127-/low. Full-length variable regions came from constant-region reverse primers plus semi-nested Nested Universal Primer A PCR. One entry per CDR3 protein results from TCRdb running MiXCR on the 5' RACE reads. The top ten clones hold roughly 3.5% of a sample with roughly 58,000 distinct CDR3 sequences, about 20% of them seen once. In germline, CDR1 is MNHEY, CDR2 SVGAGI. The CDR3 spans 16 residues. Trimming took 4 bases from V and 5 from J; bases not matched to a gene: 8. Study conclusions and caveats: Whole repertoires were not studied in the larger cohort, only one V-J beta rearrangement. Tumor Treg TCRs overlapped most with tumor naive CD4+ cells. Tumor memory CD4+ T cell TCR gene usage was found to cluster with blood and lymph node memory CD4+ cells and with lymph node naive CD4+ cells.

The sequencing sample was made of tumor-infiltrating Tregs sorted from the breast tumor. This sequence was found in a female donor with breast cancer. This chain joins TRBV6-5 and TRBJ2-2; 9 bases align to TRBD1. This CDR3 is CASSSGTGRRTGELFF. The CDR3 region has the DNA TGTGCCAGCAGTTCCGGGACAGGGCGGAGGACCGGGGAGCTGTTTTTT.